These T cell receptor beta chains were read from a single sample in a study of blood T cell repertoires in COVID-19. Repertoires were generated with immunoSEQ multiplex PCR, while TCRdb's copy carries only in-frame clones and drops some. The sample carries approximately 250,000 clones, about 91% recorded once. Material for sequencing was PBMCs or T cells enriched from blood (not recorded which). The origin of the receptors is a middle-aged man who had been exposed to COVID-19. Each CDR3 is given with its conserved first and last residue. The order of the fields is V gene, J gene, CDR3 protein.

TRBV27	TRBJ2-3	CASSQLPGDTQYF
TRBV7-3	TRBJ2-3	CASSQTRTDTQYF
TRBV30	TRBJ2-1	CAWSALGSIYNEQFF
TRBV2	TRBJ1-3	CASSQYRSSGNTIYF
TRBV28	TRBJ1-2	CASSNPSGPGYTF
TRBV11-2	TRBJ1-5	CASSQAGRGSSQPQHF
TRBV7-9	TRBJ2-7	CASSLAELTSFPSEQYF
TRBV14	TRBJ2-3	CASSQPSADTQYF
TRBV5-6	TRBJ2-1	CASSLGTSLRNEQFF
TRBV2	TRBJ1-6	CASSDTGQNNSPLHF
TRBV5-1	TRBJ2-3	CASSSLAGGADTQYF
TRBV7-2	TRBJ1-1	CASSSRTGGGTEAFF
TRBV4-1	TRBJ2-7	CASSQTTGTSSNEQYF
TRBV29-1	TRBJ2-1	CSEGTSSYNEQFF
TRBV4-3	TRBJ2-2	CASSQLGLDGGELFF
TRBV10-1	TRBJ2-7	CASSESDSCYEQYF
TRBV7-2	TRBJ1-1	CASSSRVLEGYMNTEAFF
TRBV7-2	TRBJ2-1	CASSAGTSSGEQFF
TRBV5-1	TRBJ1-1	CASSFQTPNTEAFF
TRBV6-2/TRBV6-3	TRBJ2-1	CASSDSGSSYNEQFF
TRBV7-9	TRBJ2-7	CASSSFRELTYEQYF
TRBV10-1	TRBJ1-5	CASSAPGPTPNSNQPQHF
TRBV20-1	TRBJ2-7	CSASIAREQYF
TRBV9	TRBJ2-1	CASSVTSDHNEQFF
TRBV7-2	TRBJ2-7	CASSPNPGFSYEQYF
TRBV5-5	TRBJ2-1	CASSLFSAGHEQFF
TRBV5-1	TRBJ1-1	CASSSTTGRNTEAFF
TRBV2	TRBJ2-5	CATPGLASAKTQYF
TRBV28	TRBJ1-4	CASSLSGQGSRKLFF
TRBV7-8	TRBJ2-7	CASSLPESYEQYF
TRBV18	TRBJ1-3	CASSPGQGNTIYF
TRBV20-1	TRBJ2-5	CSASSGTSGEETQYF
TRBV9	TRBJ1-1	CASSVLDRNTEAFF
TRBV29-1	TRBJ1-5	CSVWTGGNQPQHF
TRBV6-4	TRBJ1-1	CATHRYQDTEAFF
TRBV7-8	TRBJ1-2	CASSSRGQGIAGYGYTF
TRBV10-3	TRBJ2-7	CAISEKAGRYEQYF